This T cell receptor (delta chain) originates from a study of Vδ1+ human thymocytes (dated by TCRdb to 2016 to 2019). Concerning the study at large: The study characterised mRNA-level TRG and TRD CDR3 repertoires of highly purified Vdelta1+ thymocytes from young children as a data resource. Earlier work had validated the multiplex-based CDR3 amplicon strategy against 5'RACE-based methods for generating CDR3 amplicons.

Reading from cysteine to phenylalanine, the CDR3 counts 25 amino acids. Of all the DNA, just the CDR3 is kept, 75 bases in frame from base 1. Reading the germline V gene gives CDR1 TSWWSYY and CDR2 QGS. Trimming costs V 0 bases and J 0 bases, and their ends lie 38 bases apart. Results and caveats for the whole study, not just this receptor: The thymic TRG and TRD repertoires appeared highly polyclonal, with Gaussian CDR3 length distributions, in contrast to the oligoclonal repertoires of peripheral blood. Many TRG clonotypes were found to be shared between donors (up to about 6.9x10^3), whereas TRD repertoires were found to be essentially private (max about 120 shared). No clustering by age or sex was observed, so analyses did not stratify donors by these variables. Despite high sort purity, approximately 19% of thymic TRD sequences were Vdelta2 (and few Vdelta3), unlike peripheral blood Vdelta1+ controls. The authors advised highly purified populations and single-cell validation, since unexpected Vdelta2 sequences could cause misinterpretation of bulk repertoire data.

RNA extraction was carried out with the RNeasy mini kit, and reverse transcription was then done using Superscript III. To generate the CDR3 amplicons, a multiplex PCR was run using pooled V-gene forward primers together with a constant-region reverse primer that carried Illumina adaptor overhangs. After gel purification, the amplicons were indexed with Nextera index primers during 7 to 9 additional PCR cycles and then purified using AMPure XP beads. The libraries were sequenced on an Illumina MiSeq using paired-end 250 bp reads, dual indexing and a roughly 21% PhiX spike-in. For the original study's pipeline: FastQC was used to check read quality, and ea-utils fastq-join was used to merge TRG read pairs. Annotation of sequences was performed with IMGT/HighV-QUEST, only productive sequences with unambiguous V-gene assignment were retained, and clonotypes were defined by identical CDR3 sequence. For downstream analysis, the tools were VDJtools 1.1.1, tcR 2.2.3, Treemap and vegan Shannon diversity in R 3.4.4. TCRdb called clones afresh from the public reads with CATT; identical DNA rows were later merged. The V and J calls here are based on TCRdb, not the publication. In all, the sample holds over 45,000 delta-chain clones, and less than 15% of those were seen once. The leading ten clones occupy over 0.35% of the sample.

Thymic samples were depleted of alphabeta T cells, then CD3+ TCRVdelta1+ TCRVdelta2- thymocytes were FACS-sorted. A purity of roughly 96% to 99.6% was achieved for sorted Vdelta1+ thymocytes. The thymic specimens were obtained from roughly 8 paediatric patients, aged roughly 5 days to 15 months, who were having corrective cardiac surgery. Thymic tissue was dispersed and mononuclear cells isolated on a Histopaque-1077 density gradient. For staining, the antibodies used were anti-TCRVdelta1 clone TS8.2, anti-TCRVdelta2 clone B6, anti-CD3 clone HIT3a and anti-TCRalphabeta clone IP26. In the case of this clone: Its recognized antigen is unknown. Nothing much larger sits one base from this clone, and base qualities are not available.

This chain joins TRDV1 to TRDJ1, with TRDD2 perhaps the D gene, on 6 matching bases. The source material was Vdelta1+ gamma-delta thymocytes from the thymus. Read against the paper, the sample's cell subset or site label means: FACS-sorted CD3+ TCRalphabeta- TCRVdelta1+ TCRVdelta2- thymocytes. This clonotype was obtained from a girl under three years old who had congenital heart surgery. CDR3 reads: CALGELESYASPQVGHHYYTDKLIF. The base sequence is TGTGCTCTTGGGGAACTAGAATCCTACGCCTCCCCTCAGGTAGGGCATCATTACTACACCGATAAACTCATCTTT.